A selection of T cell receptor beta chains follows, all from one sample in a study of T cells in tumors after PD-1 blockade. TCRdb's table, derived via immunoSEQ multiplex PCR, lists solely in-frame clones and lacks some. This sample has around 50,000 clones, with more than 65% found just once. The material sequenced was PBMCs, taken before anti-PD-1 therapy. These receptors were collected from a human donor with advanced basal cell or squamous cell carcinoma (not recorded which). Each CDR3 is given with its conserved first and last residue. The D gene is left open where the match is weak. Size values are once, few and many counts, or a class for expanded clones, and some rows have none.

V gene,D gene,clone size,J gene,CDR3 DNA,CDR3 protein
TRBV19,TRBD2,-,TRBJ2-4,TGTGCCAGTAGTGTATATAGTTTCAGCGGGGGGGCCTCCAAAAACATTCAGTACTTC,CASSVYSFSGGASKNIQYF
TRBV7-9,-,-,TRBJ2-2,TGTGCCAGCAGCTCCCCCCCGGGTTCCGGGGAGCTGTTTTTT,CASSSPPGSGELFF
TRBV11-3,-,-,TRBJ2-3,TGTGCCAGCACCTTTGGGGGCGGTGCAGGGTCGGCAGATACGCAGTATTTT,CASTFGGGAGSADTQYF
TRBV9,-,-,TRBJ2-1,TGTGCCAGCAGCGTAGTCGATGAGCAGTTCTTC,CASSVVDEQFF
TRBV7-8,-,-,TRBJ1-2,TGTGCCAGCAGCTTAGAGTACAGCGCCTATGGCTACACCTTC,CASSLEYSAYGYTF
TRBV5-1,-,once,TRBJ2-4,TGCGCCAGCAGCTTCTCCGGGACGCCCTTGTCCAAAAACATTCAGTACTTC,CASSFSGTPLSKNIQYF
TRBV18,-,-,TRBJ2-7,TGTGCCAGCACCGGGGGAGACAGGGCCTACGAGCAGTACTTC,CASTGGDRAYEQYF
TRBV6-4,-,-,TRBJ1-1,TGTGCCAGCAGTGCGGGGGCGCGGAGTGAAGCTTTCTTT,CASSAGARSEAFF
TRBV28,-,-,TRBJ1-3,TGTGCCAGCAGTTTAGGGGGATTAACTGTTGGAAACACCATATATTTT,CASSLGGLTVGNTIYF
TRBV6-5,TRBD1,once,TRBJ1-1,TGTGCCAGCAGCCAGGGGGGGATCGGGGAAGCTTTCTTT,CASSQGGIGEAFF
TRBV19,-,-,TRBJ1-2,TGTGCCAGTAGTATAGGTGGCACCTATGGCTACACCTTC,CASSIGGTYGYTF
TRBV4-1,TRBD2,-,TRBJ2-3,TGCGCCAGCAGCCAAGATTCTAGCGGGGGCTCAGATACGCAGTATTTT,CASSQDSSGGSDTQYF
TRBV27,TRBD2,-,TRBJ2-3,TGTGCCAGCAGTTTACGGGGTAGCGGGAGGACAACTAGCACAGATACGCAGTATTTT,CASSLRGSGRTTSTDTQYF
TRBV19,-,-,TRBJ1-5,TGTGCCAGTAGTATCAGGGGAGGCAGTTATAGCAATCAGCCCCAGCATTTT,CASSIRGGSYSNQPQHF
TRBV5-1,-,-,TRBJ1-4,TGCGCCAGCAGCCTAACAGGAACCACTAATGAAAAACTGTTTTTT,CASSLTGTTNEKLFF
TRBV5-1,TRBD2,-,TRBJ2-3,TGCGCCAGCAGCTTGGCGGCTAGCGGGGGGACCACAGATACGCAGTATTTT,CASSLAASGGTTDTQYF
TRBV27,-,-,TRBJ2-7,TGTGCCAGCAGTTCCACCCGTGGGGGCTACGAGCAGTACTTC,CASSSTRGGYEQYF
TRBV12-3/TRBV12-4,-,-,TRBJ2-5,TGTGCCAGCAGTTTAGCTGGGACCCAGTACTTC,CASSLAGTQYF
TRBV4-1,TRBD2,-,TRBJ2-3,TGCGCCAGCAGCGTTGGACTAGCTGTTAGCACAGATACGCAGTATTTT,CASSVGLAVSTDTQYF
TRBV3-1/TRBV3-2,TRBD2,-,TRBJ2-1,TGTGCCAGCAGCCAAGATTTCGGGGGGATTGTCTACAATGAGCAGTTCTTC,CASSQDFGGIVYNEQFF
TRBV5-1,-,-,TRBJ2-1,TGCGCCAGCAGTCCGGGGCTGGTTGGGGATGAGCAGTTCTTC,CASSPGLVGDEQFF
TRBV9,-,-,TRBJ1-3,TGTGCCAGCAGCGTAGGCAGAGTTGGAAACACCATATATTTT,CASSVGRVGNTIYF
TRBV29-1,-,-,TRBJ2-1,TGCAGCGCCCCCGTGGAGCAGTTCTTC,CSAPVEQFF
TRBV7-3,TRBD2,-,TRBJ2-5,TGTGCCAGCAGCTTAGAGGCGGGGGAGGAGACCCAGTACTTC,CASSLEAGEETQYF
TRBV5-6,-,-,TRBJ1-1,TGTGCCAGCAGCTTGGCGCGGGGACGGACTGAAGCTTTCTTT,CASSLARGRTEAFF
TRBV24-1,-,many,TRBJ2-1,TGTGCCACCAGTGATCGCGCCTGGCGAAACACCTACAATGAGCAGTTCTTC,CATSDRAWRNTYNEQFF
TRBV29-1,TRBD1,few,TRBJ1-5,TGCAGCGCCCGGACAGGTTCCAATCAGCCCCAGCATTTT,CSARTGSNQPQHF
TRBV2,-,-,TRBJ1-4,TGTGCCAGCAGTGAAGGGGGCACACAATCTGAAAAACTGTTTTTT,CASSEGGTQSEKLFF
TRBV2,-,-,TRBJ2-7,TGTGCCAGCAGTGACCCCCTAGCGCAAGCCTACGAGCAGTACTTC,CASSDPLAQAYEQYF
TRBV5-5,TRBD2,-,TRBJ2-1,TGTGCCAGCAGCTTGACTAGCGGGGACAATGAGCAGTTCTTC,CASSLTSGDNEQFF